This T cell receptor (beta chain) emerged from a study of regulatory T cells in long-lasting Graves disease. Time point of the sample: newly diagnosed GD, antithyroid drugs for less than 3 months. PBMC-derived RNA was used for the TCR library. According to the study, TCR beta libraries were built with iRepertoire HTBI primers and CDR3-region Arm-PCR. TCRdb itself ran the multiplex PCR reads through MiXCR, one entry per CDR3 protein. The sample includes over 500,000 distinct CDR3 sequences, about 15% of them seen just once. V was shortened by 5 bases and J by 0 bases, with 17 bases between the two germline ends. CDR1 DFQATT and CDR2 SNEGSKA come from the germline V gene (reference sequence). The CDR3 runs 16 residues. This clonotype was seen only a few times. The same specimen was also included in a second study, on T cells in Graves' hyperthyroidism and ophthalmopathy.

The material was peripheral blood mononuclear cells (PBMCs), obtained at new diagnosis, from a patient treated with antithyroid drugs. The receptor's source is a man aged 18 to 29 with Graves disease. V gene TRBV20-1 combines with J gene TRBJ1-5; D may be TRBD1 (5 bases). CDR3 residues: CSAAALSGGSNQPQHF. CDR3 nucleotide sequence: TGCAGTGCTGCCGCTTTGTCTGGGGGTAGCAATCAGCCCCAGCATTTT.